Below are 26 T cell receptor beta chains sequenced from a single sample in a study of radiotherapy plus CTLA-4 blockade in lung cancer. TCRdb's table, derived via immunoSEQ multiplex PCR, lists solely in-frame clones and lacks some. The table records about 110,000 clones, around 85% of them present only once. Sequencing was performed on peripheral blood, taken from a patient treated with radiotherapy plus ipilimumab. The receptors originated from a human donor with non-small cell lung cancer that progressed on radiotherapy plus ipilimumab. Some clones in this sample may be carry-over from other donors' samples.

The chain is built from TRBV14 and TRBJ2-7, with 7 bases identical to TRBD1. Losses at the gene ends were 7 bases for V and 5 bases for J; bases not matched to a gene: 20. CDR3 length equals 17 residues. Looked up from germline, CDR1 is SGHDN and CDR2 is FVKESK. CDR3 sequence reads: CASTILRQGLSSNEQYF. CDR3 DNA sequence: TGTGCCAGCACTATACTTCGACAGGGCCTATCCTCTAACGAGCAGTACTTC.

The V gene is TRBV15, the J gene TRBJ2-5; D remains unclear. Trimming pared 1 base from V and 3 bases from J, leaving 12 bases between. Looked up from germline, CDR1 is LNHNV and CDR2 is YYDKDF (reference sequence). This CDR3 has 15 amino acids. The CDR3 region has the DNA TGTGCCACCAGCAGAGTTTTGGGGTTTGAAGAGACCCAGTACTTC. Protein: CATSRVLGFEETQYF.

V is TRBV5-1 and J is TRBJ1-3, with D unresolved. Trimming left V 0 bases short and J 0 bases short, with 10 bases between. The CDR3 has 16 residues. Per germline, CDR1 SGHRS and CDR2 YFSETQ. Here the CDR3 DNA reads TGCGCCAGCAGCTTGGCTGGCGGAATCTCTGGAAACACCATATATTTT. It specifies CASSLAGGISGNTIYF.

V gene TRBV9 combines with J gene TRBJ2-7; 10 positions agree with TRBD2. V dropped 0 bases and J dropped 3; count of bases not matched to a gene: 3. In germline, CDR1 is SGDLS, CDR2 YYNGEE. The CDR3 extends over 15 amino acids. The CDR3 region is CASSVASGGIYEQYF. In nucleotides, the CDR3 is TGTGCCAGCAGCGTAGCTAGCGGGGGAATCTACGAGCAGTACTTC.

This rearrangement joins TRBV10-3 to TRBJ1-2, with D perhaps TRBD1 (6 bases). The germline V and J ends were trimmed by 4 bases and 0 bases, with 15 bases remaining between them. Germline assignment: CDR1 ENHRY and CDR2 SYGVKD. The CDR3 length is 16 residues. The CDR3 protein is CAISVAGVSANYGYTF. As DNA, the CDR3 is TGTGCCATCAGTGTTGCAGGGGTGAGCGCTAACTATGGCTACACCTTC.

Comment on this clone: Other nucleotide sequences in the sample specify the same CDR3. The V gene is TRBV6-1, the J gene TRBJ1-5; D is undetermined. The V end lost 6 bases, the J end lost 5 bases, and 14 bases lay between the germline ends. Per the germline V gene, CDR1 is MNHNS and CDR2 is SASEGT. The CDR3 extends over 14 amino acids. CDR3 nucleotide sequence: TGTGCCAGCAGCGCCCTGGGAATCGATCAGCCCCAGCATTTT. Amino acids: CASSALGIDQPQHF.

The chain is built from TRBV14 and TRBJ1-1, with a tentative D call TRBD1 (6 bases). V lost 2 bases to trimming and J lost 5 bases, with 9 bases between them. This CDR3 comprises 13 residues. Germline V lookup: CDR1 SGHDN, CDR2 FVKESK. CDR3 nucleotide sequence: TGTGCCAGCAGCCAAACTACAGGGACTGAAGCTTTCTTT. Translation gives CASSQTTGTEAFF.

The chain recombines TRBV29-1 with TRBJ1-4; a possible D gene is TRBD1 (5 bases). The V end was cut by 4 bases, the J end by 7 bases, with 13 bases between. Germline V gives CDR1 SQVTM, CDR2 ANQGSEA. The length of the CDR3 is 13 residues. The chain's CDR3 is CSVASGAGEKLFF. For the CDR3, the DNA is TGCAGCGTTGCGTCTGGGGCAGGTGAAAAACTGTTTTTT.

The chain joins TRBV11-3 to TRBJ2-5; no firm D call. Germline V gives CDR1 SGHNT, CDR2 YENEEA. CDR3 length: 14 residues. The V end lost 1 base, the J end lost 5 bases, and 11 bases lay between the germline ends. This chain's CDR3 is CASSLGTDFETQYF. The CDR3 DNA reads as TGTGCCAGCAGCTTAGGGACGGATTTCGAGACCCAGTACTTC.

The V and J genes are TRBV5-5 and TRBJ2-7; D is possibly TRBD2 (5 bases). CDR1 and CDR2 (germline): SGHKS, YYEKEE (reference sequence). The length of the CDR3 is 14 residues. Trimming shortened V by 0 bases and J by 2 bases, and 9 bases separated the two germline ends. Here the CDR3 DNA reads TGTGCCAGCAGCTTGGGGCAGAGGGCCTACGAGCAGTACTTC. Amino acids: CASSLGQRAYEQYF.

The CDR3 region has the DNA TGCGCCAGCAGTACCGGGACAGGGTTCTACGAGCAGTACTTC. Amino acids: CASSTGTGFYEQYF. The chain is built from TRBV5-1 and TRBJ2-7; 9 bases map to TRBD1. CDR3 size: 14 residues. Trimming removed 5 bases from V and 3 bases from J; junction bases left unmatched: 6. Germline V gene sequence: CDR1 SGHRS, CDR2 YFSETQ.

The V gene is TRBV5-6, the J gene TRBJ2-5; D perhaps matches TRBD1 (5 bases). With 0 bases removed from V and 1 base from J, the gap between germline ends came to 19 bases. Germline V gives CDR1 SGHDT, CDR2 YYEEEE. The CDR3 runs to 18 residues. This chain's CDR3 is CASSLAQGTHSGQETQYF. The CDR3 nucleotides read TGTGCCAGCAGCTTGGCGCAGGGCACTCACTCTGGCCAAGAGACCCAGTACTTC.

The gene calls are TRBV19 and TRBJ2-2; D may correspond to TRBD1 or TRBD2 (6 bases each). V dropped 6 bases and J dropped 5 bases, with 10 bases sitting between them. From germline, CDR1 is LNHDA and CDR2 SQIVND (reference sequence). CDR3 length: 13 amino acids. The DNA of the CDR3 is TGTGCCAGTAGAACAGGGAGGACCGGGGAGCTGTTTTTT. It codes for CASRTGRTGELFF. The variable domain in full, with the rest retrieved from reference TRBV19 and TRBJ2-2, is DGGITQSPKYLFRKEGQNVTLSCEQNLNHDAMYWYRQDPGQGLRLIYYSQIVNDFQKGDIAEGYSVSREKKESFPLTVTSAQKNPTAFYLCASRTGRTGELFFGEGSRLTVL.

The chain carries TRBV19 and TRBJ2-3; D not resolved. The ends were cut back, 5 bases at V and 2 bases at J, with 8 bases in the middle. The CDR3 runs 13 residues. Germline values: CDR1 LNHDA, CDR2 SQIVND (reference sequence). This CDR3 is CASSQPPTDTQYF. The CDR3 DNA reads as TGTGCCAGTAGTCAACCTCCCACAGATACGCAGTATTTT. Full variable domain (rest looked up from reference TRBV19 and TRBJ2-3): DGGITQSPKYLFRKEGQNVTLSCEQNLNHDAMYWYRQDPGQGLRLIYYSQIVNDFQKGDIAEGYSVSREKKESFPLTVTSAQKNPTAFYLCASSQPPTDTQYFGPGTRLTVL.

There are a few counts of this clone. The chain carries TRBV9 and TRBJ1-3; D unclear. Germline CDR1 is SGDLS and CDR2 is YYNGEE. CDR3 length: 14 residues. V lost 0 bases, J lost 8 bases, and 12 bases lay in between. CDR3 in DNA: TGTGCCAGCAGCGTAGAAGGGTTTAGCGACACCATATATTTT. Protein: CASSVEGFSDTIYF. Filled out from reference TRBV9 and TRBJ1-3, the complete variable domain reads DSGVTQTPKHLITATGQRVTLRCSPRSGDLSVYWYQQSLDQGLQFLIQYYNGEERAKGNILERFSAQQFPDLHSELNLSSLELGDSALYFCASSVEGFSDTIYFGEGSWLTVV.

Here the CDR3 reads CASSRYGTTNTEAFF. The CDR3 nucleotides read TGTGCCAGCAGTAGGTATGGGACAACGAACACTGAAGCTTTCTTT. The J gene is TRBJ1-1, the V gene TRBV2, with D possibly being TRBD1 (6 bases). Germline CDR1 is SNHLY and CDR2 is FYNNEI. This CDR3 is built from 15 residues. Trimming took off 5 bases at V and 1 base at J, with 14 bases between the two ends.

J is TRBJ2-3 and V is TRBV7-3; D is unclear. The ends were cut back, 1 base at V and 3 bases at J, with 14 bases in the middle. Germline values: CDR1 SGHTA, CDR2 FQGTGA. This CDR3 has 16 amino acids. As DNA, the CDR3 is TGTGCCAGCAGCTTAATGGCCTCCTTGGGTACAGATACGCAGTATTTT. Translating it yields CASSLMASLGTDTQYF. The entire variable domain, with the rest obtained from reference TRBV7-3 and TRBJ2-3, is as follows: GAGVSQTPSNKVTEKGKYVELRCDPISGHTALYWYRQSLGQGPEFLIYFQGTGAADDSGLPNDRFFAVRPEGSVSTLKIQRTERGDSAVYLCASSLMASLGTDTQYFGPGTRLTVL.

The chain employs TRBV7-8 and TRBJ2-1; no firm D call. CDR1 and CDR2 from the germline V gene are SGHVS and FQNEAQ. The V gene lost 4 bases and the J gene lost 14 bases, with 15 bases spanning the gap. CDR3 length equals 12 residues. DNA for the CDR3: TGTGCCAGCAGCTCACACAGAGGCAATGAGTTCTTC. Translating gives CASSSHRGNEFF.

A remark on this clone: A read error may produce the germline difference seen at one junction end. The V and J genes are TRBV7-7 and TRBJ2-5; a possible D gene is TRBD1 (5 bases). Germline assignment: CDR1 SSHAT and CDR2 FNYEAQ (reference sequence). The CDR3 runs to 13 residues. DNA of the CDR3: TGTGCTAGCAGCACAGGTTTCCAAGAGACCCAGTACTTC. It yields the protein CASSTGFQETQYF.

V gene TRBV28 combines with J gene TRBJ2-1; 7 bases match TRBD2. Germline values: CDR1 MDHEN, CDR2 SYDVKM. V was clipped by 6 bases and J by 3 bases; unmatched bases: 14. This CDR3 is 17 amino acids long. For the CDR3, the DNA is TGTGCCAGCAGCCCTTTGGGGGGGGATCTCTTCTACAATGAGCAGTTCTTC. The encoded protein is CASSPLGGDLFYNEQFF.

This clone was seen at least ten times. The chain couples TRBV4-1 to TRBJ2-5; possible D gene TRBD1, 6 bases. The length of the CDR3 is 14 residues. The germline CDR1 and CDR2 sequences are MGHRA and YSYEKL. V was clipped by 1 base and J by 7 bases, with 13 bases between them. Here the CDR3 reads CASSQGYRAATQYF. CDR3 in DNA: TGCGCCAGCAGCCAAGGGTACAGGGCGGCGACCCAGTACTTC.

CDR3 region: CASSHINLRDREGYTF. The CDR3 nucleotides are TGCGCCAGCAGCCACATAAACCTCCGGGACAGGGAAGGCTACACCTTC. This chain uses TRBV4-1 with TRBJ1-2, with 9 bases matching TRBD1. Germline V gives CDR1 MGHRA, CDR2 YSYEKL. The V gene end was trimmed by 3 bases and the J gene end by 8 bases; junction bases not matched to a gene: 13. The CDR3 has 16 residues.

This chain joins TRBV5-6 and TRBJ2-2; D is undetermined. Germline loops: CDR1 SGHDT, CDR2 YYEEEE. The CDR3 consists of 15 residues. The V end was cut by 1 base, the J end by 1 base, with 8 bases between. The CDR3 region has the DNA TGTGCCAGCAGCTTGAGGTGGCAGAACACCGGGGAGCTGTTTTTT. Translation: CASSLRWQNTGELFF.

DNA for the CDR3: TGTGCCTGCACTACGGGACTCGTACTCACAGATACGCAGTATTTT. Residues: CACTTGLVLTDTQYF. The rearrangement links TRBV30 to TRBJ2-3; weak D call: TRBD2 (6 bases). From germline, CDR1 is GTSNPN and CDR2 SVGIG (reference sequence). The CDR3 extends over 15 amino acids. Trimming took 6 bases from V and 2 from J, leaving 18 bases between them.

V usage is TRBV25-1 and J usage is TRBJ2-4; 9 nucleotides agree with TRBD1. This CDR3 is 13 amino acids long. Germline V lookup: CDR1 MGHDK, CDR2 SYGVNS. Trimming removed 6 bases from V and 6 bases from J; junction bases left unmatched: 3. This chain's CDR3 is CASSRGQGNIQYF. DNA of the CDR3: TGTGCCAGCAGCCGGGGACAGGGAAACATTCAGTACTTC. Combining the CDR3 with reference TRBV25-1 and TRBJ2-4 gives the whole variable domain EADIYQTPRYLVIGTGKKITLECSQTMGHDKMYWYQQDPGMELHLIHYSYGVNSTEKGDLSSESTVSRIRTEHFPLTLESARPSHTSQYLCASSRGQGNIQYFGAGTRLSVL.

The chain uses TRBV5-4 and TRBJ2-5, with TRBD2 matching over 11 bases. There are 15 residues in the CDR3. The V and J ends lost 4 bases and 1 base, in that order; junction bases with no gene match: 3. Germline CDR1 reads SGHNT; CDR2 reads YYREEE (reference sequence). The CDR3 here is CASSKGLAGQETQYF. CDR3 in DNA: TGTGCCAGCAGCAAAGGACTAGCGGGCCAAGAGACCCAGTACTTC. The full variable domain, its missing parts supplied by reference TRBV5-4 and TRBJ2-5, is ETGVTQSPTHLIKTRGQQVTLRCSSQSGHNTVSWYQQALGQGPQFIFQYYREEENGRGNFPPRFSGLQFPNYSSELNVNALELDDSALYLCASSKGLAGQETQYFGPGTRLLVL.